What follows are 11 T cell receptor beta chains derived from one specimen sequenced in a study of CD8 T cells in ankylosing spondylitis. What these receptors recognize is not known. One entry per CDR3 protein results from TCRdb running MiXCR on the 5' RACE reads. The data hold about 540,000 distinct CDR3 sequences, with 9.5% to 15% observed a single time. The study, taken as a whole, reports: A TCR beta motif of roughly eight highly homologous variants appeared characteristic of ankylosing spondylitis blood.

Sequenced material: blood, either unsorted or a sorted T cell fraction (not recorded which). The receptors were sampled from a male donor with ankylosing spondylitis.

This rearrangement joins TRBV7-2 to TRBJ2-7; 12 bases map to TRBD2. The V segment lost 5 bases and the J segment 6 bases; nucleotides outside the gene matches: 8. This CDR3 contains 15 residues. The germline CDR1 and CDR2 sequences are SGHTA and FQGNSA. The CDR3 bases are TGTGCCAGCAGCCAATCCCTAGCGGGAGGGGGCGAGCAGTACTTC. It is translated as CASSQSLAGGGEQYF.

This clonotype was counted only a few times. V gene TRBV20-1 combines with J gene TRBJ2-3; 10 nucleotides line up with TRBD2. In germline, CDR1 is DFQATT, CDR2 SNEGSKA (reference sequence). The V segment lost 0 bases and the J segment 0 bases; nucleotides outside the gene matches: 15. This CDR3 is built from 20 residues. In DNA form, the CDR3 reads TGCAGTGCTAGAGACTACGTGGTAGCGGGGGGCTTAATTAGCACAGATACGCAGTATTTT. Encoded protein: CSARDYVVAGGLISTDTQYF.

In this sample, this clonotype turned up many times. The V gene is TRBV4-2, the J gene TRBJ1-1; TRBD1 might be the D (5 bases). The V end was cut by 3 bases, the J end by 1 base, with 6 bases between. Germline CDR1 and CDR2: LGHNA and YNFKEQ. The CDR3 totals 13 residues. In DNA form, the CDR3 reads TGTGCCAGCAGCCAGGGGGGGAACACTGAAGCTTTCTTT. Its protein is CASSQGGNTEAFF.

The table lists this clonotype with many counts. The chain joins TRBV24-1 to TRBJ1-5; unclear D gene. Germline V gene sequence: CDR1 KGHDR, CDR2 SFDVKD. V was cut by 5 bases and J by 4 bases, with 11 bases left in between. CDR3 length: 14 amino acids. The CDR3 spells CATSGPNSNQPQHF. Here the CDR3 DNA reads TGTGCCACCAGTGGTCCCAACTCAAATCAGCCCCAGCATTTT.

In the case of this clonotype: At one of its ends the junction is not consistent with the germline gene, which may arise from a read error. For the CDR3, the DNA is TGCTGTGCTTTCTCACTCGGCGGGCTAGCGGTTTCCTACAATGAGCAGTTCTTC. Translated: CCAFSLGGLAVSYNEQFF. The chain recombines TRBV20-1 with TRBJ2-1, with 7 bases aligning to TRBD2. The CDR3 contains 18 residues. CDR1 is DFQATT and CDR2 is SNEGSKA in the germline V gene (reference sequence).

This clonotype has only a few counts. The CDR3 nucleotides read TGTGCCAGCAGCTTACAAACTGGTGAGCAGTTCTTC. Residues: CASSLQTGEQFF. The V call is TRBV11-2, the J call TRBJ2-1, with D hard to call. Germline assignment: CDR1 SGHAT and CDR2 FQNNGV. The CDR3 runs 12 residues. Deletions cut 2 bases from V and 9 bases from J, with 8 bases between.

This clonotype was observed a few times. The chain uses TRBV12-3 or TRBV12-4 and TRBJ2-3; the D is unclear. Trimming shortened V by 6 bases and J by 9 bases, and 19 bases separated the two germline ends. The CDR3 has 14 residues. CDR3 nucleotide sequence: TGTGCCAGCAGCCAGACTCAAACGGCGGCCACGCAGTATTTT. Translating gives CASSQTQTAATQYF.

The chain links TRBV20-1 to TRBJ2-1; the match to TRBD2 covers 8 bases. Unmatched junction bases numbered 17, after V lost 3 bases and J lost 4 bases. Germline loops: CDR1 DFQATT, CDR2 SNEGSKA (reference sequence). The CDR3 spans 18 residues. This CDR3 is CSASWIGRAISAYNEQFF. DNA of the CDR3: TGCAGTGCTAGTTGGATCGGGAGGGCCATAAGTGCATACAATGAGCAGTTCTTC.

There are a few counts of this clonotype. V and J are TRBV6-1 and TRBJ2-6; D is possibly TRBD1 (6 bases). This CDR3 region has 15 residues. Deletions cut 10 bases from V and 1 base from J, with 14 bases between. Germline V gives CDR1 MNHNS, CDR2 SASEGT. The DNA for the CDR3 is TGTGCCACCAAGGGGGTCGGGTCTGGGGCCAACGTCCTGACTTTC. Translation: CATKGVGSGANVLTF.

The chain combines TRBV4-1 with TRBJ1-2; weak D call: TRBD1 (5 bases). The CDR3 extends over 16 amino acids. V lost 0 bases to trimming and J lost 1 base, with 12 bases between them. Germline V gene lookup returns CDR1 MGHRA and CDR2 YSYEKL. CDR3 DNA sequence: TGCGCCAGCAGCCAAGATATTTTTGACAGTAACTATGGCTACACCTTC. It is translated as CASSQDIFDSNYGYTF.

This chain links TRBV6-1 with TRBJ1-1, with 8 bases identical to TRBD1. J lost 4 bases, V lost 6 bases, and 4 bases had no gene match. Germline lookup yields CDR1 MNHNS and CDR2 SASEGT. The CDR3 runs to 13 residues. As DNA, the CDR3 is TGTGCCAGCAGCATACAGGGGGTCACTGAAGCTTTCTTT. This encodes CASSIQGVTEAFF.